A selection of T cell receptor beta chains follows, all from one sample in a study of T cells in Graves' hyperthyroidism and ophthalmopathy. Using its own MiXCR run on the multiplex PCR reads, TCRdb lists one record per CDR3 protein. The top ten clones hold approximately 32% of a sample with around 540,000 distinct CDR3 sequences, about 15% of them seen once. Source material: blood. These receptors originate from a woman aged 25 to 39 with Graves' ophthalmopathy. Each CDR3 is given with its conserved first and last residue. The order of the fields is clone size, V gene, J gene, D gene, CDR3 protein, CDR3 DNA. The D gene is left open where the match is weak. Expanded clones are given a class, and other clones once, few, many or no size at all.

few	TRBV19	TRBJ2-1	.	CASSILSANEQFF	TGTGCCAGTAGTATACTTAGCGCCAATGAGCAGTTCTTC
few	TRBV29-1	TRBJ2-5	TRBD1	CSVDDRAQETQYF	TGCAGCGTAGACGACAGGGCCCAAGAGACCCAGTACTTC
.	TRBV6-2/TRBV6-3	TRBJ1-5	TRBD1	CASSLGQGLYSNQPQHF	TGTGCCAGCAGCCTCGGACAGGGGCTTTATAGCAATCAGCCCCAGCATTTT
.	TRBV19	TRBJ2-1	TRBD1	CASSRDRDRSYNEQFF	TGTGCCAGTAGTAGAGACAGGGACCGCTCCTACAATGAGCAGTTCTTC
many	TRBV3-1	TRBJ1-5	.	CASSQDTGPNQPQHF	TGTGCCAGCAGCCAAGATACCGGACCAAATCAGCCCCAGCATTTT
few	TRBV5-4	TRBJ1-2	.	CASSLGADNYGYTF	TGTGCCAGCAGCTTGGGGGCTGATAACTATGGCTACACCTTC
.	TRBV3-1	TRBJ2-7	.	CASSPAGNPRSEQYF	TGTGCCAGCTCACCCGCCGGAAATCCCCGTTCCGAGCAGTACTTC
few	TRBV4-3	TRBJ2-2	TRBD2	CASSQEGADANSGSVFNTGELFF	TGCGCCAGCAGCCAAGAGGGCGCGGATGCGAATAGCGGGAGCGTGTTTAACACCGGGGAGCTGTTTTTT
many	TRBV30	TRBJ2-7	.	CAWSEGNSRHEQYF	TGTGCCTGGAGTGAAGGTAACTCCCGTCACGAGCAGTACTTC
few	TRBV20-1	TRBJ2-7	.	CSASDPRQSTYEQYF	TGCAGTGCTAGCGACCCCCGACAGAGCACCTACGAGCAGTACTTC
.	TRBV29-1	TRBJ2-3	.	CSVRTDGPQYF	TGCAGCGTCCGGACCGACGGGCCGCAGTATTTT
few	TRBV3-1	TRBJ2-7	TRBD1	CASSQEGSGGDEQYF	TGTGCCAGCAGCCAAGAGGGCTCAGGGGGCGACGAGCAGTACTTC
few	TRBV19	TRBJ2-2	.	CASSIRFGGVGTGELFF	TGTGCCAGTAGTATCCGGTTCGGGGGCGTCGGCACCGGGGAGCTGTTTTTT
.	TRBV20-1	TRBJ2-1	.	CSARDLRAYYNEQFF	TGCAGTGCTAGAGATCTACGAGCGTATTACAATGAGCAGTTCTTC
many	TRBV27	TRBJ2-3	TRBD2	CASNLAGVADTQYF	TGTGCCAGCAACTTAGCGGGAGTCGCAGATACGCAGTATTTT
many	TRBV6-1	TRBJ2-3	.	CASSSRGRGTDTQYF	TGTGCCAGCAGTTCGAGGGGTCGGGGCACAGATACGCAGTATTTT
.	TRBV6-2/TRBV6-3	TRBJ1-2	.	CASSYARRGYTF	TGTGCCAGCAGTTACGCCCGAAGGGGCTACACCTTC
few	TRBV27	TRBJ2-5	TRBD2	CASSLLGLHQETQYF	TGTGCCAGCAGTTTATTGGGACTACATCAAGAGACCCAGTACTTC
.	TRBV5-8	TRBJ1-2	TRBD1	CASSVTGTGYFGYTF	TGTGCCAGCAGCGTCACCGGGACAGGCTACTTCGGCTACACCTTC
.	TRBV5-1	TRBJ2-7	.	CASSLGQGMDEQYF	TGCGCCAGCAGCTTGGGGCAGGGTATGGACGAGCAGTACTTC
once	TRBV12-3/TRBV12-4	TRBJ1-1	.	CASSWGRGKTEAFF	TGTGCCAGCAGTTGGGGACGGGGGAAGACTGAAGCTTTCTTT
few	TRBV10-3	TRBJ2-6	.	CAILGSGANVLTF	TGTGCCATCCTCGGATCTGGGGCCAACGTCCTGACTTTC
many	TRBV28	TRBJ1-1	.	CASSSPTGATEAFF	TGTGCCAGCAGTTCCCCTACGGGGGCGACTGAAGCTTTCTTT
many	TRBV27	TRBJ2-1	TRBD2	CASSPKLAGGPSSYNEQFF	TGTGCCAGCAGCCCCAAACTAGCGGGAGGGCCGAGCTCCTACAATGAGCAGTTCTTC
many	TRBV6-1	TRBJ2-7	TRBD2	CASSSGLNEYEQYF	TGTGCCAGCAGTTCGGGACTAAACGAATACGAGCAGTACTTC
few	TRBV6-2/TRBV6-3	TRBJ1-2	.	CASSYGQNGYTF	TGTGCCAGCAGTTACGGACAGAATGGCTACACCTTC
many	TRBV20-1	TRBJ2-5	.	CSASSSRETQYF	TGCAGTGCTAGTTCTAGTCGGGAGACCCAGTACTTC
.	TRBV10-3	TRBJ2-2	TRBD1	CAISLGGQWAGELFF	TGCGCCATCAGCCTAGGGGGACAGTGGGCCGGGGAGCTGTTTTTT
many	TRBV15	TRBJ2-4	.	CATSREVSSNIQYF	TGTGCCACCAGCAGAGAAGTTTCCTCAAACATTCAGTACTTC
many	TRBV28	TRBJ2-7	TRBD1	CASSAGDRDYEQYF	TGTGCCAGCAGTGCTGGGGACAGGGACTACGAGCAGTACTTC
few	TRBV30	TRBJ2-7	TRBD2	CAWTPLAASSYEQYF	TGTGCCTGGACGCCCCTAGCGGCCAGCTCCTACGAGCAGTACTTC
many	TRBV12-3/TRBV12-4	TRBJ2-5	TRBD2	CASSLTSGGGETQYF	TGTGCCAGCAGTTTGACTAGCGGAGGGGGGGAGACCCAGTACTTC
few	TRBV5-1	TRBJ1-4	.	CASRGQGATNEKLFF	TGCGCCAGCAGAGGCCAGGGAGCAACTAATGAAAAACTGTTTTTT
many	TRBV27	TRBJ2-1	.	CASAGTKYNEQFF	TGTGCCAGCGCCGGGACAAAATACAATGAGCAGTTCTTC
few	TRBV12-3/TRBV12-4	TRBJ2-7	TRBD1	CASRQTGANEQYF	TGTGCCAGCAGGCAGACAGGGGCGAACGAGCAGTACTTC
.	TRBV3-1	TRBJ2-1	TRBD2	CASSQGTSGRDNEQFF	TGTGCCAGCAGCCAAGGGACTAGCGGGAGGGACAATGAGCAGTTCTTC
few	TRBV7-2	TRBJ2-2	.	CASSLSSGSGGELFF	TGTGCCAGCAGCCTATCGAGCGGGTCGGGCGGGGAGCTGTTTTTT
few	TRBV19	TRBJ2-5	.	CASSMTGGRHPSETQYF	TGTGCCAGTAGTATGACAGGAGGACGGCACCCTAGTGAGACCCAGTACTTC
many	TRBV20-1	TRBJ2-7	.	CSLDRTYEQYF	TGCAGTCTGGACCGAACCTACGAGCAGTACTTC
many	TRBV29-1	TRBJ2-3	.	CSVGQFTDTQYF	TGCAGCGTTGGACAGTTCACAGATACGCAGTATTTT
many	TRBV18	TRBJ2-2	.	CASSMGSGDTGELFF	TGTGCCAGCTCCATGGGCAGCGGCGACACCGGGGAGCTGTTTTTT
many	TRBV20-1	TRBJ1-1	.	CSAFRGRDTEAFF	TGCAGTGCCTTCAGAGGGCGGGACACTGAAGCTTTCTTT
.	TRBV4-2	TRBJ1-1	.	CASSKGGLNTEAFF	TGTGCCAGCAGTAAGGGGGGGTTGAACACTGAAGCTTTCTTT
few	TRBV28	TRBJ1-5	.	CASTLGGGAFNQPQHF	TGTGCCAGCACGCTTGGGGGGGGGGCATTCAATCAGCCCCAGCATTTT
many	TRBV11-3	TRBJ2-3	.	CASSTGTDTQYF	TGTGCCAGCAGCACCGGAACCGATACGCAGTATTTT
.	TRBV11-2	TRBJ2-5	TRBD2	CASSLGASGSGETQYF	TGTGCCAGCAGCTTAGGGGCTAGCGGGAGCGGTGAGACCCAGTACTTC
once	TRBV19	TRBJ1-1	.	CASSPRGRGPMNTEAFF	TGTGCCAGTAGTCCCCGAGGGAGGGGACCGATGAACACTGAAGCTTTCTTT
few	TRBV28	TRBJ2-7	.	CASNEGVIVEQYF	TGTGCCAGCAACGAAGGCGTTATTGTAGAGCAGTACTTC
many	TRBV7-9	TRBJ2-1	.	CASSSSGLSSYNEQFF	TGTGCCAGCAGCTCCTCGGGGCTTAGCTCCTACAATGAGCAGTTCTTC
.	TRBV12-3/TRBV12-4	TRBJ2-3	.	CASSMELTSTDTQYF	TGTGCCAGCAGCATGGAGTTAACTAGCACAGATACGCAGTATTTT
few	TRBV29-1	TRBJ2-2	TRBD2	CSVLPRGGEGTGELFF	TGCAGCGTTCTGCCCCGGGGGGGGGAGGGCACCGGGGAGCTGTTTTTT
many	TRBV4-1	TRBJ1-1	.	CASSQTYLWVTEAFF	TGCGCCAGCAGCCAGACCTACTTATGGGTCACTGAAGCTTTCTTT
few	TRBV19	TRBJ2-1	TRBD1	CASSIRGLNEQFF	TGTGCCAGTAGTATAAGGGGGCTCAATGAGCAGTTCTTC
many	TRBV7-2	TRBJ1-1	.	CASSSRGLNTEAFF	TGTGCCAGCAGCTCCAGAGGACTGAACACTGAAGCTTTCTTT
.	TRBV19	TRBJ2-1	TRBD2	CASSIVAGGLGVNEQFF	TGTGCCAGTAGTATTGTAGCGGGGGGCCTGGGGGTCAATGAGCAGTTCTTC
.	TRBV6-2/TRBV6-3	TRBJ1-3	.	CASSYPATSSGNTIYF	TGTGCCAGCAGTTACCCAGCCACGAGCTCTGGAAACACCATATATTTT
few	TRBV20-1	TRBJ2-3	.	CSVIPSGDTQYF	TGCAGTGTCATACCCAGCGGAGATACGCAGTATTTT
.	TRBV4-3	TRBJ2-4	TRBD2	CASSQDLGGYIQYF	TGCGCCAGCAGCCAAGATTTGGGGGGGTACATTCAGTACTTC
.	TRBV30	TRBJ2-1	.	CAWGVQVNYNEQFF	TGTGCCTGGGGTGTACAGGTCAATTACAATGAGCAGTTCTTC